These T cell receptor beta chains were read from a single sample in a study of blood T cells in healthy people across ages. TCRdb reprocessed the 5' RACE reads via MiXCR and lists one record per CDR3 protein. This table has fewer than 1 million distinct CDR3 sequences, around two fifths appearing once. Sequencing was carried out using blood. The origin of the receptors is a man between 60 and 75 years old in good health. CDR3s include the opening cysteine and the closing phenylalanine or tryptophan. A D gene is named only where the DNA matches it firmly. Part of the rows lack a size; the others show once, few, many or a class for expanded clones.

cdr3_nt cdr3_aa j_call v_call clone_size d_call
TGCAGTGCACCGGGACTAGGGGAAAAGACCCAGTACTTC CSAPGLGEKTQYF TRBJ2-5 TRBV20-1 NA TRBD2
TGTGTCAGCAGCGTGGGAGTCTCCTACAATGAGCAGTTCTTC CVSSVGVSYNEQFF TRBJ2-1 TRBV19 NA NA
TGTGCCAGCAGTCGGACAGGGGGAGACGAGCAGTACTTC CASSRTGGDEQYF TRBJ2-7 TRBV16 few TRBD1
TGTGCCAGCCCACCCGCTAATGAAAAACTGTTTTTT CASPPANEKLFF TRBJ1-4 TRBV18 NA NA
TGTGCCAGCAGTGAATCCAGGACAGGGGGTTACGAGCAGTACTTC CASSESRTGGYEQYF TRBJ2-7 TRBV25-1 NA TRBD1
TGTGCCAGCAGCTTAAATGGGGGCGCCATCCAAGAGACCCAGTACTTC CASSLNGGAIQETQYF TRBJ2-5 TRBV11-3 NA NA
TGTGCCAGCAGCCACCGTCTGGGACCGAACACTGAAGCTTTCTTT CASSHRLGPNTEAFF TRBJ1-1 TRBV14 few NA
TGTGCCAGCAGTTATTCGGAGCGACAGGGGTCGTTCTTC CASSYSERQGSFF TRBJ2-1 TRBV6-2/TRBV6-3 many TRBD1
TGTGCCAGCAGGACAGGGGGCTTGAACACTGAAGCTTTCTTT CASRTGGLNTEAFF TRBJ1-1 TRBV27 NA TRBD1
TGCAGCGTTCGGGATCACTCTGGGGCCAACGTCCTGACTTTC CSVRDHSGANVLTF TRBJ2-6 TRBV29-1 many NA
TGTGCCAGCAGCTTAGGTGGACAGGGGGTTGCGTACGAGCAGTACTTC CASSLGGQGVAYEQYF TRBJ2-7 TRBV7-9 NA TRBD1
TGTGCCATACCCCGAGGACAGGGGGATACGCAGTATTTT CAIPRGQGDTQYF TRBJ2-3 TRBV2 NA TRBD1
TGTGCCAGCAGTTTACTGGTATTGGACACAGATACGCAGTATTTT CASSLLVLDTDTQYF TRBJ2-3 TRBV12-3/TRBV12-4 NA NA
TGTGCTAGTGGCCGGGACAGACTTTCCTACGAGCAGTACTTC CASGRDRLSYEQYF TRBJ2-7 TRBV12-5 many TRBD1
TGTGCCAGCAGTTACCCCAGGACTAGCGGGGGGCGTACTAGCACAGATACGCAGTATTTT CASSYPRTSGGRTSTDTQYF TRBJ2-3 TRBV6-2/TRBV6-3 NA TRBD2
TGTGCCAGCTCACCACCATCGGTTCCAGCTTGGGAGCAGTTCTTC CASSPPSVPAWEQFF TRBJ2-1 TRBV18 NA NA
TGTGCCAGCAGCGTAGGGCCGCGGGGTGGGTCCTACAATGAGCAGTTCTTC CASSVGPRGGSYNEQFF TRBJ2-1 TRBV9 NA NA
TGTGCCAGGACATCCCTGGGAACTAAAGCTTTCTTT CARTSLGTKAFF TRBJ1-1 TRBV5-8 NA NA
TGTGCCAGCAGCTTAGAATCCGGGAACGTCCAAGAGACCCAGTACTTC CASSLESGNVQETQYF TRBJ2-5 TRBV7-2 NA NA
TGCGCCAGCAGCTTGGGACAGGTTTGGCCCGGGGAGCTGTTTTTT CASSLGQVWPGELFF TRBJ2-2 TRBV5-1 few NA
TGTGCCAGCTCACCGCTACGGGACACCCGCCCAGATACGCAGTATTTT CASSPLRDTRPDTQYF TRBJ2-3 TRBV18 NA NA
TGTGCCAGCAGCTCACGACAGGGGAACTACAATGAGCAGTACTTC CASSSRQGNYNEQYF TRBJ2-7 TRBV7-2 few TRBD1
TGCGCCAGCAGCCGGACAGGGGGTATTTCTAGCACAGATACGCAGTATTTT CASSRTGGISSTDTQYF TRBJ2-3 TRBV5-1 NA TRBD1
TGTGCCAGCAGTCAGGGGGCAGGGGGGGTCGATGAGCAGTTCTTC CASSQGAGGVDEQFF TRBJ2-1 TRBV12-3/TRBV12-4 few NA
TGTGCCAGCAGCAGGGGAGGGATTGGCGAGCGGTACTTC CASSRGGIGERYF TRBJ2-5 TRBV9 NA TRBD2
TGCGCCAGCGGCGGGGAGACTGAAGCTTTCTTT CASGGETEAFF TRBJ1-1 TRBV5-1 NA NA
TGTGCCAGCAGTCTGGACAGACTGATGAACACTGAAGCTTTCTTT CASSLDRLMNTEAFF TRBJ1-1 TRBV27 NA NA
TGTGCCAGCAGCTTCACAGGGGGCAGCTACGAGCAGTACTTC CASSFTGGSYEQYF TRBJ2-7 TRBV7-2 NA TRBD1
TGCAGCGTTGAAGGTACGGACAGGGGCTCCTACGAGCAGTACTTC CSVEGTDRGSYEQYF TRBJ2-7 TRBV29-1 many TRBD1
TGCAGTGCTAACCGCGACTACGGGCCCTTCAATGAGCAGTTCTTC CSANRDYGPFNEQFF TRBJ2-1 TRBV20-1 NA NA
TGCGCCAGCAGCCACACAGGGGTGGGGTATGGCTACACCTTC CASSHTGVGYGYTF TRBJ1-2 TRBV4-3 few TRBD1
TGTGCCAGCACCCCGGACCGGGACGGGAGACCTGGAGAACTGTTTTTT CASTPDRDGRPGELFF TRBJ1-4 TRBV28 NA NA
TGTGCCAGCAGCTTACCCCGGGGTAGTAGCAATGAGCAGTTCTTC CASSLPRGSSNEQFF TRBJ2-1 TRBV7-3 once NA
TGTGCCACCAGCAGAGATCCCACAGGTTCCTATGGCTACACCTTC CATSRDPTGSYGYTF TRBJ1-2 TRBV15 few NA
TGTGCCAGCAGCTTATGGCGGGGCCAGTACCAAGAGACCCAGTACTTC CASSLWRGQYQETQYF TRBJ2-5 TRBV11-2 few NA
TGTGCCAGCACCTCTACAGTACCGACTAGCCATGGAACAGATACGCAGTATTTT CASTSTVPTSHGTDTQYF TRBJ2-3 TRBV9 NA TRBD2
TGTGCTAGTGGTTTGGGGCAGCACTCTAACTATGGCTACACCTTC CASGLGQHSNYGYTF TRBJ1-2 TRBV12-5 NA NA
TGTGCCAGCAGTACCCCGGGACTAGCTGTCAATGAGCAGTTCTTC CASSTPGLAVNEQFF TRBJ2-1 TRBV6-5 NA TRBD2
TGTGCCAGCAGGACGGATGAAGAGACCCAGTACTTC CASRTDEETQYF TRBJ2-5 TRBV6-2/TRBV6-3 NA NA
TGTGCCAGCAGTAACACAGGGGGCGCGGGGTTTGAAGGCACTGAAGCTTTCTTT CASSNTGGAGFEGTEAFF TRBJ1-1 TRBV6-5 NA TRBD1
TGTGCCAGCAGCCACCAAATTACCACCGCGCCCAATACGCAGTATTTT CASSHQITTAPNTQYF TRBJ2-3 TRBV12-3/TRBV12-4 NA NA
TGTGCCAGCAGCTCACGGGCAGGGGGCGGAGATACGCAGTATTTT CASSSRAGGGDTQYF TRBJ2-3 TRBV7-2 NA TRBD1
TGTGCCAGCAGTGACGGGCCGGCAGGCAATGAAAAACTGTTTTTT CASSDGPAGNEKLFF TRBJ1-4 TRBV2 NA NA
TGTGCCATCAGTACGGACATACCGGGCGGCGAGCAGTACTTC CAISTDIPGGEQYF TRBJ2-7 TRBV10-3 few NA
TGTGCCAGCAGTTACGGGGGGGTCAAGAAGTATGGCTACACCTTC CASSYGGVKKYGYTF TRBJ1-2 TRBV6-2/TRBV6-3 few NA
TGTGCCAGCACCTTAGGGAGGGGGCGAGTGTATAGCAATCAGCCCCAGCATTTT CASTLGRGRVYSNQPQHF TRBJ1-5 TRBV6-1 once TRBD1
TGCAGTGCTAGAGAGGGGACACAGGGCTCCTACGAGCAGTACTTC CSAREGTQGSYEQYF TRBJ2-7 TRBV20-1 NA NA
TGTGCCAGCAGCCCGGAACGTGGGGGGGCAAAGCTGTTTTTT CASSPERGGAKLFF TRBJ2-2 TRBV5-4 NA NA
TGCGCCAGCAAAATGGGTAGCACAGATACGCAGTATTTT CASKMGSTDTQYF TRBJ2-3 TRBV5-1 few NA
TGTACCAGCAGCGTAGACAGGATTTCTGAGGAGCAGTACTTC CTSSVDRISEEQYF TRBJ2-7 TRBV9 NA NA
TGTGCCAGCAGCAAAGTCCTCGGGAACTCAAATTCACCCCTCCACTTT CASSKVLGNSNSPLHF TRBJ1-6 TRBV21-1 NA NA
TGTGCCAGCAGCCCCGGACAGAATTCACCCCTCCACTTT CASSPGQNSPLHF TRBJ1-6 TRBV7-2 many NA
TGTGCCAGCAGTCGAACGGGACAGGGGAAGTACGAGCAGTACTTC CASSRTGQGKYEQYF TRBJ2-7 TRBV6-2/TRBV6-3 NA TRBD1
TGCGCCAGCAGTGAGTCGGAGGCCGGGGAGCTGTTTTTT CASSESEAGELFF TRBJ2-2 TRBV10-1 many NA
TGCGCCAGCAGCGGCAGGGAGACATCTTCCTACGAGCAGTACTTC CASSGRETSSYEQYF TRBJ2-7 TRBV5-1 few NA
TGTGCCAGCAGTTTACGACAGGGGAATGAAAAACTGTTTTTT CASSLRQGNEKLFF TRBJ1-4 TRBV27 few TRBD1
TGTGCCAGCAGTGAAGACCCCCGGACAGCCCCTAGCTCCTACAATGAGCAGTTCTTC CASSEDPRTAPSSYNEQFF TRBJ2-1 TRBV25-1 few NA
TGTGCCAGCAGCCCCTCGATCAAGACCCAGTACTTC CASSPSIKTQYF TRBJ2-5 TRBV12-3/TRBV12-4 NA NA